This TCR beta chain was retrieved from a study of shared clonotypes between healthy human individuals. Repertoires were generated with immunoSEQ multiplex PCR, while TCRdb's copy carries only in-frame clones and drops some. The sample has roughly 680,000 clones; roughly two thirds are singletons. The CDR3 is 17 residues long. The ends were cut back, 4 bases at V and 5 bases at J, with 22 bases in the middle. Germline CDR1 reads SGHRS; CDR2 reads YFSETQ. The gene calls are TRBV5-1 and TRBJ2-1; D remains unclear. The receptor was derived from a woman aged 25 to 39 in good health. The specimen was memory CD4+ T cells sorted from blood. Noted subset: CD45RA-negative fraction. In DNA, the CDR3 is TGCGCCAGCAGCCCAAATTCAGGCAGGACCCTTCACAATGAGCAGTTCTTC. Protein sequence: CASSPNSGRTLHNEQFF.